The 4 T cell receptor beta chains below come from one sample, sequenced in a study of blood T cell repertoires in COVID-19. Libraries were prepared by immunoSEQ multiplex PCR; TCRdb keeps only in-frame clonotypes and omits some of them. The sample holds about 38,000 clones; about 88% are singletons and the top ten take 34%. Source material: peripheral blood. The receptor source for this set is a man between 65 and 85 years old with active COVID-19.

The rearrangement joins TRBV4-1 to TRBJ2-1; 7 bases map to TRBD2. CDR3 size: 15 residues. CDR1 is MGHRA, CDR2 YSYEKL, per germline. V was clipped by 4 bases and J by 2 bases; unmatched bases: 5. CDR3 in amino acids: CASSLSSGPYNEQFF. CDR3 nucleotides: TGCGCCAGCAGCCTATCTAGCGGACCCTACAATGAGCAGTTCTTC.

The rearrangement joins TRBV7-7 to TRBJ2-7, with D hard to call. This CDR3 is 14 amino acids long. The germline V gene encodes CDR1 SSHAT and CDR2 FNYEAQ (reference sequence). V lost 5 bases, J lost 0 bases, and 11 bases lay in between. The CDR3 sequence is CASSPSPSSYEQYF. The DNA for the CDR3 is TGTGCCAGCAGCCCTAGTCCTAGCTCCTACGAGCAGTACTTC. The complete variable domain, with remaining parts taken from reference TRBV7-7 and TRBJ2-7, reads GAGVSQSPRYKVTKRGQDVTLRCDPISSHATLYWYQQALGQGPEFLTYFNYEAQPDKSGLPSDRFSAERPEGSISTLTIQRTEQRDSAMYRCASSPSPSSYEQYFGPGTRLTVT.

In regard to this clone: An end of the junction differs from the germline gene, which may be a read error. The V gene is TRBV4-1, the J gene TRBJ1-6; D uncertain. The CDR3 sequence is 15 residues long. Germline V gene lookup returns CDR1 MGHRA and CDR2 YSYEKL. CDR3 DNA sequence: TGCGCCAGCAACCAAGAGCCCGGGTACAATTCACCCCTCCACTTT. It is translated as CASNQEPGYNSPLHF.

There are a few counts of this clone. Here the CDR3 DNA reads TGTGCCAGCAGCAAAAGCGAGATCTCCTACGAGCAGTACTTC. Its translation is CASSKSEISYEQYF. The rearrangement joins TRBV2 to TRBJ2-7; D remains unclear. This CDR3 has 14 amino acids. Germline V gene sequence: CDR1 SNHLY, CDR2 FYNNEI. V shed 6 bases and J shed 0 bases, with 12 bases lying between them.